This T cell receptor beta chain originates from a study of cytomegalovirus exposure and HLA in healthy donors. Vbeta (60) and Jbeta (13) primers were used in the PCR. The table came from immunoSEQ multiplex PCR; TCRdb's copy has only in-frame clones and leaves some out. This listing includes nearly 200,000 clones. Findings and limits, study-wide: Earlier analysis yielded a pattern in which most TCR beta V segments were productive about 90% or about 30% of the time.

Comment on this clone: No antigen is known for it.

The CDR3 is made up of 16 amino acids. Germline lookup yields CDR1 SGHDN and CDR2 FVKESK. Trimming stripped 6 bases from V and 4 bases from J, with 18 bases between. The chain is built from TRBV14 and TRBJ2-2; D perhaps matches TRBD2 (5 bases). The source of this sequence is a boy under 18 in good health and CMV-seronegative. The material sequenced was PBMCs. This CDR3 is CASSSRGPLGTGELFF. The CDR3 DNA is TGTGCCAGCAGTTCGAGAGGGCCCTTGGGCACCGGGGAGCTGTTTTTT.